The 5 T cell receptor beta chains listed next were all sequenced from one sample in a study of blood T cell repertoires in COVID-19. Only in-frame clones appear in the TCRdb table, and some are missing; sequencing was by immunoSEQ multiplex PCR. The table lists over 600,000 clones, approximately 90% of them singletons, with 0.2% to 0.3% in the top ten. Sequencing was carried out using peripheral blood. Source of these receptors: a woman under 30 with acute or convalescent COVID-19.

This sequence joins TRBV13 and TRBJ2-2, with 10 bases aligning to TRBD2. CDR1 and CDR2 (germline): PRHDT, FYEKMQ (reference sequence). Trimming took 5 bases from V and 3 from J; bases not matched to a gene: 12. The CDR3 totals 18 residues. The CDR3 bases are TGTGCCAGCAGCGCCGGGACTAGCGCCTTGGGGTACACCGGGGAGCTGTTTTTT. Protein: CASSAGTSALGYTGELFF.

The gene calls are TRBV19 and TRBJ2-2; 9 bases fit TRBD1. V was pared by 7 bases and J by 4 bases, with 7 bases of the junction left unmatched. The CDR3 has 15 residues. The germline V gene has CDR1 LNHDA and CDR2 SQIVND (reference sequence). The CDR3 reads CASNPGQGVTGELFF. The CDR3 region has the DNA TGTGCCAGTAACCCGGGACAGGGTGTCACCGGGGAGCTGTTTTTT.

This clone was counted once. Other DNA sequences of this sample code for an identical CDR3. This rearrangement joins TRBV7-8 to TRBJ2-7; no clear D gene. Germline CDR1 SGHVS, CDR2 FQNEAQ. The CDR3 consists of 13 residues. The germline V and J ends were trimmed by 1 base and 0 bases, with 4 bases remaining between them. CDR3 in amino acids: CASSLGVSYEQYF. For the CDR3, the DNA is TGTGCCAGCAGCTTAGGAGTCTCCTACGAGCAGTACTTC. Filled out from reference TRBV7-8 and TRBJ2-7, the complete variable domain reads GAGVSQSPRYKVAKRGQDVALRCDPISGHVSLFWYQQALGQGPEFLTYFQNEAQLDKSGLPSDRFFAERPEGSVSTLKIQRTQQEDSAVYLCASSLGVSYEQYFGPGTRLTVT.

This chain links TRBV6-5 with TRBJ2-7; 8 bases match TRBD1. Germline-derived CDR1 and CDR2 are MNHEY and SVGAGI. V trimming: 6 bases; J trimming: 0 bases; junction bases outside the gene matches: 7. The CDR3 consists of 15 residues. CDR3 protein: CASRLGQGNSYEQYF. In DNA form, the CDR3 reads TGTGCCAGCAGACTAGGACAGGGCAACTCCTACGAGCAGTACTTC.

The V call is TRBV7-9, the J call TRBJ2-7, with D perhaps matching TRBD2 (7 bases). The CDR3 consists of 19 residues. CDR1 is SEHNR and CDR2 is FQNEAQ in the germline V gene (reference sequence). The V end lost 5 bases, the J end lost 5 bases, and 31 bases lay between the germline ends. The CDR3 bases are TGTGCCAGCAGCCCCCGGGGGGCGACAGAGGGTGAGGGAGAGGACGAGCAGTACTTC. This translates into CASSPRGATEGEGEDEQYF.